These 31 T cell receptor beta chains came from one sample sequenced in a study of neoadjuvant nivolumab and ipilimumab in lung cancer (dated by TCRdb to about 2020). The intended sense of this specimen's time point label: at surgical resection after neoadjuvant nivolumab +/- ipilimumab. The library was generated by the immunoSEQ multiplex PCR assay. Entries here come from immuneACCESS through TCRdb and include only in-frame sequences with V and J called. Some clones fail to appear in such tables; in the studies checked, an unresolved V gene covers under half of the shortfall, and the cause of the remainder is unknown. Present in this sample are fewer than 40,000 clones, approximately 92% of which were seen just once. 2.1% of the sample is taken by the ten largest. Material: peripheral blood, obtained after neoadjuvant nivolumab, alone or with ipilimumab, at or shortly before surgery. All receptors derive from an adult with non-small cell lung cancer.

The V gene is TRBV11-2, the J gene TRBJ2-3; D is unclear. This CDR3 contains 12 residues. The V and J ends lost 1 base and 4 bases respectively, with 3 bases between them. The germline CDR1 and CDR2 sequences are SGHAT and FQNNGV. This CDR3 reads CASSLVADTQYF. The CDR3 DNA follows: TGTGCCAGCAGCTTAGTCGCAGATACGCAGTATTTT.

The chain joins TRBV6-5 to TRBJ1-2, with 7 bases fitting TRBD1. Germline V gives CDR1 MNHEY, CDR2 SVGAGI. With V trimmed by 6 bases and J by 2 bases, 9 bases remained unmatched. CDR3 length: 15 residues. The CDR3 here is CASSSLTGWNYGYTF. The DNA for the CDR3 is TGTGCCAGCAGCTCCCTGACAGGGTGGAACTATGGCTACACCTTC.

This clone was counted between two and nine times. The V call is TRBV10-3, the J call TRBJ1-3; tentatively, D is TRBD1 (5 bases). CDR3 length: 15 residues. Trimming removed 4 bases at V and 2 bases at J, with 12 bases between. Germline CDR1 and CDR2: ENHRY and SYGVKD. The CDR3 bases are TGTGCCATCAGTGGTGACCCGGGGGCTGGAAACACCATATATTTT. Translated, it gives CAISGDPGAGNTIYF.

The chain has TRBV5-1 and TRBJ1-1, with D possibly matching TRBD1 (6 bases). The CDR3 has 13 amino acids. The ends were cut back, 3 bases at V and 4 bases at J, with 10 bases in the middle. Germline CDR1 and CDR2: SGHRS and YFSETQ. CDR3 loop: CASSYGQSTEAFF. In nucleotides, the CDR3 is TGCGCCAGCAGCTATGGACAGAGCACTGAAGCTTTCTTT.

The chain uses TRBV7-3 and TRBJ2-3; 16 bases map to TRBD2. Germline V lookup: CDR1 SGHTA, CDR2 FQGTGA. The CDR3 totals 18 residues. V lost 9 bases and J lost 1; bases outside the gene matches: 10. CDR3 protein: CARPGLAGGFRGTDTQYF. The CDR3 DNA sequence: TGTGCCAGGCCGGGACTAGCGGGAGGGTTTCGGGGCACAGATACGCAGTATTTT.

This chain connects TRBV27 to TRBJ2-7; D is perhaps TRBD2 (5 bases). The CDR3 runs to 15 residues. From germline, CDR1 is MNHEY and CDR2 SMNVEV (reference sequence). V was clipped by 4 bases and J by 4 bases, with 17 bases between them. The CDR3 reads CASSSSRGSGYEQYF. The DNA of the CDR3 is TGTGCCAGCAGTTCCTCCCGGGGATCGGGATACGAGCAGTACTTC.

The chain couples TRBV5-5 to TRBJ2-7; D might be TRBD2 (6 bases). Per germline, CDR1 SGHKS and CDR2 YYEKEE (reference sequence). Trimming removed 3 bases from V and 2 bases from J, with 18 bases in between. The CDR3 has 16 amino acids. In nucleotides, the CDR3 is TGTGCCAGCAGCTGGGGACTGGGAGCGGGTACCTACGAGCAGTACTTC. Translating gives CASSWGLGAGTYEQYF.

The V gene is TRBV5-1, the J gene TRBJ2-1; 9 positions match TRBD1. Germline V lookup: CDR1 SGHRS, CDR2 YFSETQ. This CDR3 is built from 17 residues. With 4 bases clipped from V and 0 bases from J, the junction kept 8 bases outside the gene matches. Here the CDR3 DNA reads TGCGCCAGCAGCCGGGGACAGGGACTTTACTCCTACAATGAGCAGTTCTTC. Translation gives CASSRGQGLYSYNEQFF.

The CDR3 DNA reads TGCGCCAGCAGCTTGGACAGTGACTACACCGGGGAGCTGTTTTTT. Translating it yields CASSLDSDYTGELFF. The rearrangement joins TRBV5-1 to TRBJ2-2; D gene uncertain. Germline loops: CDR1 SGHRS, CDR2 YFSETQ. V was shortened by 0 bases and J by 3 bases, with 9 bases between the two germline ends. The length of the CDR3 is 15 residues.

The chain recombines TRBV11-2 with TRBJ2-1; D is possibly TRBD2 (5 bases). V shed 3 bases and J shed 7 bases, with 7 bases lying between them. Germline assignment: CDR1 SGHAT and CDR2 FQNNGV. The CDR3 extends over 12 amino acids. The CDR3 bases are TGTGCCAGCAGCTTGAGGGTGAATGAGCAGTTCTTC. Encoded protein: CASSLRVNEQFF.

The V call is TRBV15, the J call TRBJ1-2; 8 nucleotides line up with TRBD1. Germline V gene data show CDR1 as LNHNV and CDR2 as YYDKDF (reference sequence). This CDR3 contains 13 residues. Trimming removed 3 bases from V and 7 bases from J; junction bases left unmatched: 4. For the CDR3, the DNA is TGTGCCACCAGCAGCCGGACAGGGAGTGGCTACACCTTC. Translating it yields CATSSRTGSGYTF.

This chain uses TRBV19 with TRBJ2-1; D could derive from TRBD1 or TRBD2 (5 bases each). In germline, CDR1 is LNHDA, CDR2 SQIVND (reference sequence). The CDR3 extends over 14 amino acids. The V end lost 5 bases, the J end lost 5 bases, and 13 bases lay between the germline ends. The CDR3 loop is CASSPGTRHNEQFF. DNA for the CDR3: TGTGCCAGTAGTCCCGGGACGCGCCACAATGAGCAGTTCTTC.

The chain is built from TRBV5-1 and TRBJ1-1; D call uncertain. Trimming pared 4 bases from V and 13 bases from J, leaving 14 bases between. From germline, CDR1 is SGHRS and CDR2 YFSETQ. The CDR3 runs 11 residues. CDR3 region: CASSRGDQHFF. CDR3 in DNA: TGCGCCAGCAGCCGGGGAGACCAACATTTCTTT. The complete variable domain, with remaining parts taken from reference TRBV5-1 and TRBJ1-1, reads KAGVTQTPRYLIKTRGQQVTLSCSPISGHRSVSWYQQTPGQGLQFLFEYFSETQRNKGNFPGRFSGRQFSNSRSEMNVSTLELGDSALYLCASSRGDQHFFGQGTRLTVV.

The chain couples TRBV13 to TRBJ2-7; no clear D gene. V gave up 0 bases and J gave up 6 bases, with 3 bases separating them. Germline V lookup: CDR1 PRHDT, CDR2 FYEKMQ (reference sequence). This CDR3 is built from 11 residues. The CDR3 here is CASSLGAEQYF. CDR3 coding DNA: TGTGCCAGCAGCTTAGGGGCCGAGCAGTACTTC.

This chain uses TRBV5-1 with TRBJ2-3, with 9 bases lining up with TRBD1. V dropped 7 bases and J dropped 6; count of bases not matched to a gene: 12. Germline-derived CDR1 and CDR2 are SGHRS and YFSETQ. This CDR3 is built from 15 residues. The CDR3 sequence is CASRTWDRDLDTQYF. DNA for the CDR3: TGCGCCAGCCGTACCTGGGACAGGGATCTCGATACGCAGTATTTT.

This rearrangement joins TRBV5-1 to TRBJ2-7; the D gene is possibly TRBD2 (6 bases). The CDR3 has 17 residues. The V gene lost 2 bases and the J gene lost 2 bases, with 20 bases spanning the gap. Germline V CDR1 and CDR2: SGHRS, YFSETQ. The CDR3 sequence: CASSFWVFGDSAYEQYF. In nucleotides, the CDR3 is TGCGCCAGCAGCTTTTGGGTGTTCGGGGACTCGGCCTACGAGCAGTACTTC.

V and J are TRBV5-1 and TRBJ2-1, with a weak D call TRBD2 (5 bases). Trimming cost V 0 bases and J 0 bases, with 13 bases left between them. This CDR3 region has 17 residues. The germline V gene has CDR1 SGHRS and CDR2 YFSETQ. This CDR3 reads CASSLDIASSSYNEQFF. CDR3 bases: TGCGCCAGCAGCTTGGACATAGCGTCAAGCTCCTACAATGAGCAGTTCTTC. The full variable domain, with the rest looked up from reference TRBV5-1 and TRBJ2-1, is KAGVTQTPRYLIKTRGQQVTLSCSPISGHRSVSWYQQTPGQGLQFLFEYFSETQRNKGNFPGRFSGRQFSNSRSEMNVSTLELGDSALYLCASSLDIASSSYNEQFFGPGTRLTVL.

The chain recombines TRBV5-6 with TRBJ2-5, with D perhaps being TRBD1 or TRBD2 (5 bases each). The CDR3 covers 14 residues. Germline CDR1 reads SGHDT; CDR2 reads YYEEEE. V dropped 2 bases and J dropped 1 base, with 9 bases sitting between them. The CDR3 coding sequence is TGTGCCAGCAGCTTCGGGGCTACCCAAGAGACCCAGTACTTC. Protein sequence: CASSFGATQETQYF.

V usage is TRBV5-4 and J usage is TRBJ2-7; the D gene is possibly TRBD2 (5 bases). Germline CDR1 and CDR2: SGHNT and YYREEE (reference sequence). Trimming removed 4 bases from V and 2 bases from J, with 7 bases in between. The CDR3 spans 12 residues. CDR3 sequence reads: CASSASPYEQYF. The CDR3 DNA follows: TGTGCCAGCAGCGCTAGCCCCTACGAGCAGTACTTC.

The chain couples TRBV11-3 to TRBJ2-1; D gene unclear. The CDR3 length is 11 residues. From germline, CDR1 is SGHNT and CDR2 YENEEA. Trimming cost V 4 bases and J 8 bases, with 6 bases left between them. CDR3 in amino acids: CASSSADEQFF. As DNA, the CDR3 is TGTGCCAGCAGCTCTGCAGATGAGCAGTTCTTC.

V is TRBV18 and J is TRBJ1-1; D is unresolved. CDR3 length equals 13 residues. Per germline, CDR1 KGHSH and CDR2 LQKENI. V lost 4 bases and J lost 1, with 7 bases in between. The DNA of the CDR3 is TGTGCCAGCTCACTGTCCGGGAACACTGAAGCTTTCTTT. Translated, it gives CASSLSGNTEAFF.

The chain is built from TRBV5-1 and TRBJ1-2; maybe TRBD1 (5 bases). V lost 3 bases and J lost 6, with 18 bases in between. Germline CDR1 SGHRS, CDR2 YFSETQ. The CDR3 is made up of 15 amino acids. CDR3 sequence: CASSSGPPYGDGYTF. CDR3 bases: TGCGCCAGCAGCTCGGGACCGCCTTATGGGGATGGCTACACCTTC.

CDR3 sequence (DNA): TGCGCCAGCAGCCAGCCCCGGGATCGCCTCTTTGACTACACCTTC. This sequence encodes CASSQPRDRLFDYTF. V is TRBV4-1 and J is TRBJ1-2; no firm D call. Germline V lookup: CDR1 MGHRA, CDR2 YSYEKL. Trimming took off 3 bases at V and 10 bases at J, with 21 bases between the two ends. There are 15 residues in the CDR3.

This clone appeared a single time. The J gene is TRBJ1-1, the V gene TRBV5-1; D not resolved. V lost 0 bases to trimming and J lost 5 bases, with 2 bases between them. The CDR3 is 11 residues long. CDR1 SGHRS and CDR2 YFSETQ come from the germline V gene. The CDR3 reads CASSLGTEAFF. The CDR3, as DNA: TGCGCCAGCAGCTTGGGGACTGAAGCTTTCTTT.

The V call is TRBV5-1, the J call TRBJ2-2, with 11 bases fitting TRBD2. The length of the CDR3 is 16 residues. J gave up 6 bases and V 3 bases, and 7 bases lay outside the gene matches. CDR1 SGHRS and CDR2 YFSETQ come from the germline V gene. CDR3 nucleotides: TGCGCCAGCAGCTGGACTAGCGGGTTAGGAGCCGGGGAGCTGTTTTTT. Translation: CASSWTSGLGAGELFF.

This clone came up a few times. J is TRBJ1-2 and V is TRBV19, with D unresolved. The CDR3 has 14 residues. Per germline, CDR1 LNHDA and CDR2 SQIVND (reference sequence). Deletions cut 4 bases from V and 8 bases from J, with 17 bases between. In nucleotides, the CDR3 is TGTGCCAGTAGTAGCGGACTTTCTTCGACGGGCTACACCTTC. Translated: CASSSGLSSTGYTF.

This chain uses TRBV5-4 with TRBJ1-5, with D unresolved. The CDR3 has 14 residues. V lost 0 bases and J 4 bases, leaving 8 bases between the germline ends. The germline CDR1 and CDR2 sequences are SGHNT and YYREEE (reference sequence). In DNA, the CDR3 is TGTGCCAGCAGCTTGGCCGGCGGAAATCAGCCCCAGCATTTT. Translation gives CASSLAGGNQPQHF.

The chain carries TRBV5-5 and TRBJ2-2; possibly TRBD1 for D (6 bases). The CDR3 length is 18 residues. The V and J ends lost 0 bases and 6 bases respectively, with 21 bases between them. Germline V gene lookup returns CDR1 SGHKS and CDR2 YYEKEE (reference sequence). Here the CDR3 DNA reads TGTGCCAGCAGCTTGGTGGAGGCACGTCAGGGGCACGCCGGGGAGCTGTTTTTT. Its protein product is CASSLVEARQGHAGELFF.

This clone has only one observation. The rearrangement joins TRBV5-1 to TRBJ2-3; D is unclear. The CDR3 has 15 residues. V lost 3 bases to trimming and J lost 2 bases, with 13 bases between them. CDR1 SGHRS and CDR2 YFSETQ come from the germline V gene. The CDR3 here is CASSSDVPSTDTQYF. The CDR3 region has the DNA TGCGCCAGCAGCTCTGACGTCCCCTCCACAGATACGCAGTATTTT.

The chain links TRBV6-5 to TRBJ1-2, with D hard to call. This CDR3 contains 14 residues. Germline V gene lookup returns CDR1 MNHEY and CDR2 SVGAGI. Trimming stripped 0 bases from V and 8 bases from J, with 13 bases between. The CDR3, as DNA: TGTGCCAGCAGTTACTCGGGAAAGGTGGGAGGCTACACCTTC. This gives the protein CASSYSGKVGGYTF.

The J gene is TRBJ1-2, the V gene TRBV28; D is uncertain. CDR3 size: 12 residues. The germline gives CDR1 MDHEN, CDR2 SYDVKM. The V gene lost 4 bases and the J gene lost 4 bases, with 7 bases spanning the gap. The chain's CDR3 is CASSSGIYGYTF. In DNA, the CDR3 is TGTGCCAGCAGTTCCGGAATCTATGGCTACACCTTC.